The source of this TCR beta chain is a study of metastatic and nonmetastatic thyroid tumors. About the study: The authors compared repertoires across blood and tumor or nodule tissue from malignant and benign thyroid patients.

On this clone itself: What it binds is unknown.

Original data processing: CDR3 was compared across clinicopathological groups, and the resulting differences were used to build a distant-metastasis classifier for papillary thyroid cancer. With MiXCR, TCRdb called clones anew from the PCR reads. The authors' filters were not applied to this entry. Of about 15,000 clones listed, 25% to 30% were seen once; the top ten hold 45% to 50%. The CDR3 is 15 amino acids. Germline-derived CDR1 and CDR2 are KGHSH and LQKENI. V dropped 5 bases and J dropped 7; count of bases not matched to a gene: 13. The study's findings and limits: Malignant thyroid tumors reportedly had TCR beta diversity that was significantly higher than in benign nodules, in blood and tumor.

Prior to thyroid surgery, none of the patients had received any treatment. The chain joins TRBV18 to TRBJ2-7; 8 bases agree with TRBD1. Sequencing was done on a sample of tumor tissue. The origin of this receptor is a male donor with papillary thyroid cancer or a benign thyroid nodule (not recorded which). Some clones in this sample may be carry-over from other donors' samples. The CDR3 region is CASSSQGVRTGEQYF. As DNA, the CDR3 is TGTGCCAGCTCATCACAGGGGGTCCGCACTGGGGAGCAGTACTTC.